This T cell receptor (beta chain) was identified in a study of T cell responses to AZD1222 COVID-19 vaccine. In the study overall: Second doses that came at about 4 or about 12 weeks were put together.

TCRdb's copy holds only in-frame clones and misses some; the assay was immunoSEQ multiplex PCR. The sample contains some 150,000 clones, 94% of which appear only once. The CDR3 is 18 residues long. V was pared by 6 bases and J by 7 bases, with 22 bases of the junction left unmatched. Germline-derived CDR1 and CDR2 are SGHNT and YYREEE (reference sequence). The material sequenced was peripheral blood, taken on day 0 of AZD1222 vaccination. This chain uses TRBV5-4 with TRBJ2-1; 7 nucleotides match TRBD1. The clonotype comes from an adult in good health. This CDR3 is CASTSPMRAQGKENEQFF. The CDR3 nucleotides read TGTGCCAGCACGTCCCCGATGAGGGCACAGGGGAAGGAGAATGAGCAGTTCTTC.